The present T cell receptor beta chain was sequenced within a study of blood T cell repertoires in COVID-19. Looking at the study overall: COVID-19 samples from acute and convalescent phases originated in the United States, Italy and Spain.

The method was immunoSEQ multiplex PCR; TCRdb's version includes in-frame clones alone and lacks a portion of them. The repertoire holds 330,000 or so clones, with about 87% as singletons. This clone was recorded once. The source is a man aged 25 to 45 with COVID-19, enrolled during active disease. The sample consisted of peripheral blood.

The CDR3 is CASSTSGTGGIQPQHF. The CDR3 DNA is TGTGCCAGTAGTACTTCCGGGACAGGGGGCATTCAGCCCCAGCATTTT. This chain connects TRBV19 to TRBJ1-5, with 12 bases that match TRBD1. CDR3 length: 16 amino acids. Per germline, CDR1 LNHDA and CDR2 SQIVND (reference sequence). V shed 4 bases, J shed 6 bases, and the junction held 7 bases outside the gene matches. The whole variable domain, remainder taken from reference TRBV19 and TRBJ1-5, is DGGITQSPKYLFRKEGQNVTLSCEQNLNHDAMYWYRQDPGQGLRLIYYSQIVNDFQKGDIAEGYSVSREKKESFPLTVTSAQKNPTAFYLCASSTSGTGGIQPQHFGDGTRLSIL.